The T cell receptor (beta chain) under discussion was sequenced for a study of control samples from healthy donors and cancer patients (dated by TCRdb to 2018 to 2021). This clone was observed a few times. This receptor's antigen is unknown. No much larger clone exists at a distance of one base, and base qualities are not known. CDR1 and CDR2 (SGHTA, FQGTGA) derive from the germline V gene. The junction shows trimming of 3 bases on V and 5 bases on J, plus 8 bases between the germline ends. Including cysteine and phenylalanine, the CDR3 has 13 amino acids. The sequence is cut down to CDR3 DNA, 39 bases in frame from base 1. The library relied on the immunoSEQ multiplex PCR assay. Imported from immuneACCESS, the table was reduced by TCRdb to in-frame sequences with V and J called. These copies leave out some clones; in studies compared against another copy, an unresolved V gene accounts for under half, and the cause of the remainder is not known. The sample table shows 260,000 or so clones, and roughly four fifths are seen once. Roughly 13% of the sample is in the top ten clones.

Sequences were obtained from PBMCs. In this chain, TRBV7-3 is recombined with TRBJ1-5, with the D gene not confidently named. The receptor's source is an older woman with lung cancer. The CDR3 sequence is CASSFSRDQPQHF. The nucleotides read TGTGCCAGCAGCTTTTCGAGGGATCAGCCCCAGCATTTT.